This T cell receptor (beta chain) was sequenced during a study of blood T cell repertoires in COVID-19 (TCRdb year 2020). General notes on the study: The collaborator samples originated in the United States, Italy and Spain and spanned the acute and convalescent phases of COVID-19. A freely available public database, intended as a resource for researchers studying the immune response to SARS-CoV-2, is where the repertoires were released. The samples were drawn from two sources: the first 160 participants of the ongoing ImmuneRACE study, and 950 to 1,500 subjects contributed by 6 global collaborators. The sample metadata nearly always contained a de-identified subject ID, COVID-19 status, age in years and sex. Where available, HLA class I and class II types were taken from metadata supplied by the sample provider and were not determined by assay-based typing. The material from the prospective study consisted of cDNA or gDNA derived from T cells, B-cell-depleted T cells, or PBMCs. Subjects who had been exposed to COVID-19, were actively infected with it, or had recovered from it provided the deeply sampled blood TCRbeta repertoires that made up the dataset. Study-wide findings and limitations: How much clinical and demographic metadata was included differed by source and by participant, and the metadata was provided uncurated.

The CDR3 sequence holds 16 residues, the cysteine and phenylalanine included. Kept here is only the CDR3 DNA, which spans 48 bases and is read in frame from base 1. Trimming takes 6 bases off V and 7 bases off J; junction bases not matched to a gene: 18. CDR1 and CDR2 are read off the germline V gene as SNHLY and FYNNEI. Only a few counts were recorded for this clone. Its antigen is still unknown. Base qualities were left out, and no much larger clone turns up one base away. The collaborating institutions used their own protocols to collect whole blood in K2EDTA tubes. Collaborator samples were shipped for TCRbeta analysis as frozen whole blood, isolated PBMCs, or DNA extracted from either sample type. TCRbeta CDR3 regions were amplified from genomic DNA using the immunoSEQ Assay, a bias-controlled multiplex PCR. The original pipeline was this. Nucleated cell counts per sample were estimated from amplification of reference gene primers within the assay. To quantify the absolute abundance of each unique TCRbeta CDR3 rearrangement, sequence reads were collapsed and filtered. For each sample, productive Simpson clonality was calculated as the square root of Simpson's diversity index over productive rearrangements. What TCRdb holds here is the immuneACCESS table cut down to in-frame rearrangements. Part of the clones is not present; checked against another copy, under half of the missing clones reflect an unresolved V gene, and the others are unexplained. V and J calls and clone size are given by that table; D and trimming were obtained from the DNA. This sample is represented by around 140,000 clones; roughly 80% of them were singletons. The top ten constitute roughly 4.9% of the sample.

The chain uses TRBV2 and TRBJ2-7, with 7 middle bases fitting TRBD1. The receptor comes from a human donor in a cohort sampled during active COVID-19. The sample comprised peripheral blood. The CDR3 corresponds to CASSQEGQGEMEEQYF. The DNA reads as follows: TGTGCCAGCAGCCAAGAGGGGCAGGGGGAAATGGAGGAGCAGTACTTC.